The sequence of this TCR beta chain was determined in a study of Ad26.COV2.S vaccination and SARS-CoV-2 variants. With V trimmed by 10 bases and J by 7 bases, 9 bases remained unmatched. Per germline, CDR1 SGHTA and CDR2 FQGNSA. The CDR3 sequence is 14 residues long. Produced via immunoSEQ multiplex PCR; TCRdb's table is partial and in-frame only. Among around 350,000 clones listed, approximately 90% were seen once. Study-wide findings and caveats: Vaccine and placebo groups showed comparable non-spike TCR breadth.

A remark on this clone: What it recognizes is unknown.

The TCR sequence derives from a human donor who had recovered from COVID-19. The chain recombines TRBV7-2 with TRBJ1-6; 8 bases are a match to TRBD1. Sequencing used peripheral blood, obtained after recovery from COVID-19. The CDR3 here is CATRPRQGNSPLHF. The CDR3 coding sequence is TGTGCCACCCGACCGCGACAGGGGAATTCACCCCTCCACTTT.